What follows describes a single T cell receptor (beta chain). The length of the CDR3 is 13 residues. The ends lost 1 base at V and 8 bases at J; junction bases unmatched: 4. Germline CDR1 LNHNV, CDR2 YYDKDF (reference sequence). These data are taken from a study of blood T cell repertoires in COVID-19. TCRdb's table, derived via immunoSEQ multiplex PCR, lists solely in-frame clones and lacks some. The sample holds around 450,000 clones, roughly 87% seen once. Sequences were obtained from PBMCs or T cells enriched from blood (not recorded which). The V gene is TRBV15, the J gene TRBJ1-2; 7 positions agree with TRBD1. This sequence originates from a man aged 18 to 30 who had recovered from COVID-19. The CDR3 is CATSRGTGIGYTF. The CDR3 DNA sequence: TGTGCCACCAGCAGAGGGACAGGAATCGGCTACACCTTC.